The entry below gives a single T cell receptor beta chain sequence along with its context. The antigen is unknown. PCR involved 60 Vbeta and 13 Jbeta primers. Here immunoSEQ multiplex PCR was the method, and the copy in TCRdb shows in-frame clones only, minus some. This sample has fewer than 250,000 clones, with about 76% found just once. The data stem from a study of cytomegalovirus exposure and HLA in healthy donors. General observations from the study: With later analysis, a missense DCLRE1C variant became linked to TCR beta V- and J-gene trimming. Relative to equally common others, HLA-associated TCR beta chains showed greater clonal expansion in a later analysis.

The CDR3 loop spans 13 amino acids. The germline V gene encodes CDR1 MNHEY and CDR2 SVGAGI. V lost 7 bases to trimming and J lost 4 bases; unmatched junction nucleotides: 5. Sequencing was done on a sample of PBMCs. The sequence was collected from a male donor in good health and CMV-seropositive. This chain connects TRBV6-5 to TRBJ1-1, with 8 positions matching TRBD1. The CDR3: CASIPDRATEAFF. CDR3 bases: TGTGCCAGCATCCCGGACAGGGCCACTGAAGCTTTCTTT.